This T cell receptor (beta chain) was observed in a study of beta chain features in type 1 diabetes. V shed 1 base and J shed 4 bases, with 13 bases lying between them. The CDR3 has 15 residues. CDR1 is SEHNR and CDR2 is FQNEAQ in the germline V gene (reference sequence). TCRB transcripts that were expressed got sequenced, as all of the isolated RNA had been reverse transcribed. Clones were read by immunoSEQ multiplex PCR, and TCRdb kept only the in-frame ones, dropping some. The data contain some 350,000 clones, roughly 12% of them singletons. Note on this clone: What it binds is unknown.

Staining for CD45RO/CCR7/CD25/CD127/CD95/CD27 allowed sorting of CD4+ naive, central memory, regulatory and stem cell-like memory cells. Study observations and caveats: TCRB CDR3 length was moderately but significantly reduced in all four CD4+ subsets of Type 1 diabetes patients.

The chain carries TRBV7-9 and TRBJ2-5, with TRBD2 as a possible D gene (5 bases). The sequence derives from a woman under 30 with type 1 diabetes. Material for sequencing was naive CD4+ T cells from blood. The CDR3 sequence is CASSLGRGVRETQYF. The CDR3 nucleotides are TGTGCCAGCAGCTTAGGTCGGGGAGTGCGAGAGACCCAGTACTTC. The full variable domain, rest sourced from reference TRBV7-9 and TRBJ2-5, is DTGVSQNPRHKITKRGQNVTFRCDPISEHNRLYWYRQTLGQGPEFLTYFQNEAQLEKSRLLSDRFSAERPKGSFSTLEIQRTEQGDSAMYLCASSLGRGVRETQYFGPGTRLLVL.